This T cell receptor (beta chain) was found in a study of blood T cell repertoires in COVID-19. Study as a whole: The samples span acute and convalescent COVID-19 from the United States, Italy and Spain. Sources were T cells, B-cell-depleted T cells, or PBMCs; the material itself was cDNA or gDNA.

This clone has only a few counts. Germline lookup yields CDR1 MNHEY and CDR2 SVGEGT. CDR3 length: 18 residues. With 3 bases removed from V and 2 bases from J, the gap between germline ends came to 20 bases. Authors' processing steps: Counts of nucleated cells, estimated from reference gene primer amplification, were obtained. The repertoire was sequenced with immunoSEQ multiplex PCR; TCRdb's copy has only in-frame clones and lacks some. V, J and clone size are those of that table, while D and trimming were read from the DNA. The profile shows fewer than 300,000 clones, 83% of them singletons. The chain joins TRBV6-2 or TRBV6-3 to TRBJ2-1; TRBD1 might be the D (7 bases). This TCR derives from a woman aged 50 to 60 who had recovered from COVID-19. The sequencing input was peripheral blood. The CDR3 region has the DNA TGTGCCAGCAGTTATCCGACTAGGGGGCTGTTTGCCTACAATGAGCAGTTCTTC. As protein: CASSYPTRGLFAYNEQFF.